This T cell receptor (beta chain) was found in a study of T-cell memory formation after mild COVID-19. The study, taken as a whole, reports: Some SARS-CoV-2-responding clones were already detected in memory before infection.

TCRdb analysed the 5' RACE reads with MiXCR anew, one entry per CDR3 protein. The sample holds over 300,000 distinct CDR3 sequences; 20% to 25% are singletons and the top ten take roughly a fifth. CDR1 and CDR2 (germline): SEHNR, FQNEAQ (reference sequence). CDR3 length: 18 residues. V was shortened by 1 base and J by 0 bases, with 15 bases between the two germline ends. On this clonotype itself: Its antigen is not known.

What was sequenced was PBMCs or a T cell subset sorted from them (not recorded which). The receptor was isolated from a man aged 18 to 35 who had mild COVID-19 (a few samples of this study predate the infection). Cell type and time point are not known. The chain couples TRBV7-9 to TRBJ2-2; D could derive from TRBD1 or TRBD2 (5 bases each). The CDR3 spells CASSLGASRDANTGELFF. CDR3 in DNA: TGTGCCAGCAGCTTAGGGGCCTCCAGGGACGCGAACACCGGGGAGCTGTTTTTT.